Listed below are T cell receptor beta chains from one sample, sequenced in a study of cytomegalovirus exposure and HLA in healthy donors. Sequencing used immunoSEQ multiplex PCR; TCRdb keeps in-frame clones, though not all of them. Of approximately 220,000 clones detected, less than 85% appear once; the ten largest clones hold 0.63%. The sequenced material came from PBMCs. These receptors were obtained from a man aged 18 to 35 in good health and CMV-seronegative. CDR3s include the opening cysteine and the closing phenylalanine or tryptophan. Fields, in order: D gene, V gene, CDR3 protein. A D gene is named only where the DNA matches it firmly.

NA,TRBV7-9,CASSLDVDYEQYF
NA,TRBV27,CASSLSPNRNTEAFF
TRBD1,TRBV6-5,CASRSPGGQGVTTFF
NA,TRBV9,CASSFRGQRTYNEQFF
NA,TRBV7-3,CASSLVAPRVPRHEQFF
TRBD1,TRBV5-1,CASSPLLGTGASYEQYF
TRBD2,TRBV2,CASPTSGMGNEQFF
NA,TRBV11-2,CASRRETGELFF
TRBD2,TRBV6-1,CASSELLAGYTDTQYF
TRBD1,TRBV10-3,CAISERTGKNTEAFF
NA,TRBV27,CASSLMFPGNPGELFF
TRBD2,TRBV30,CAWSKALAGRDEQYF
TRBD1,TRBV30,CAWSGTGGAFF
TRBD2,TRBV4-1,CASSQSGTIGTAGELFF
TRBD1,TRBV27,CASSSGQTYEQYF
NA,TRBV2,CASSERVGGGQPQHF
TRBD2,TRBV27,CASSFHSGSYEQYF
TRBD1,TRBV5-6,CASSPLDRGGLTPQYF
NA,TRBV6-1,CASSFDRPNTEAFF
NA,TRBV27,CASSPPGRLAKNIQYF
TRBD2,TRBV2,CASSEGLAGNEQFF
NA,TRBV7-8,CASSLPFSSGANVLTF
TRBD2,TRBV18,CASSQNMREATNTGELFF